The sample holds a few counts of the clone carrying this T cell receptor (beta chain). This sample stems from a study of CD8 T cells in Susac syndrome. Random-hexamer reverse transcription was applied to about 0.5 to 1 ug RNA. In TCRdb, the immunoSEQ multiplex PCR reads were re-called with MiXCR into one record per CDR3 protein. Of over 95,000 distinct CDR3 sequences listed, just under 95% are singletons. TEMRA cells were enriched by FACS, and CD4+ and CD8+ T cells were negatively isolated. Material for sequencing was CD8+ T cells from PBMCs. The clonotype originates from a human donor in good health.

CDR3 residues: CASSGQETQYF. The CDR3 region has the DNA TGTGCCAGCAGCGGCCAAGAGACCCAGTACTTC. V usage is TRBV9 and J usage is TRBJ2-5; no definite D call. V lost 3 bases and J lost 1, with 1 base in between. The CDR3 totals 11 residues. CDR1 and CDR2 (germline): SGDLS, YYNGEE.